A single sample gave rise to the 23 T cell receptor beta chains below, sequenced in a study of cytomegalovirus exposure and HLA in healthy donors (dated by TCRdb to 2016 to 2017). Library preparation used the immunoSEQ multiplex PCR assay. For the multiplex PCR, a mixture combining 60 forward primers for TCR Vbeta segments and 13 reverse primers for TCR Jbeta segments was used. TCRdb obtained this table from immuneACCESS and retained in-frame rearrangements with V and J assigned. These tables miss some clones; where compared with another copy, unresolved V genes account for less than half of the shortfall, and the remainder is unexplained. A total of more than 95,000 clones appear in this sample, approximately 80% of them only once. The ten largest clones add up to roughly 10% of the sample. Material: PBMCs. These receptors were taken from a man aged 30 to 45 in good health and CMV-seropositive.

The genes are TRBV28 and TRBJ2-5; no clear D gene. The CDR3 consists of 13 residues. CDR1 and CDR2 (germline): MDHEN, SYDVKM. Between the trimmed V and J ends, which lost 0 bases and 7 bases, there was a span of 9 bases. CDR3 in amino acids: CASSLWGPGTQYF. The CDR3 coding sequence is TGTGCCAGCAGTTTATGGGGCCCCGGGACCCAGTACTTC.

The chain combines TRBV6-5 with TRBJ1-2; 9 positions agree with TRBD1. The CDR3 is 14 residues long. V lost 6 bases, J lost 4 bases, and 6 bases stayed unmatched. CDR1 and CDR2 from the germline V gene are MNHEY and SVGAGI. The CDR3 nucleotides read TGTGCCAGCAGCAAGGACAGGGGCGCCTATGGCTACACCTTC. Translating it yields CASSKDRGAYGYTF.

The genes are TRBV19 and TRBJ2-3, with TRBD1 identical over 8 bases. The germline V gene encodes CDR1 LNHDA and CDR2 SQIVND (reference sequence). CDR3 length equals 14 residues. V lost 5 bases and J lost 9; bases outside the gene matches: 10. Here the CDR3 reads CASSSLVGQGTQYF. CDR3 DNA: TGTGCCAGTAGTTCGTTAGTTGGACAGGGAACGCAGTATTTT.

This clone was seen a few times. The chain has TRBV7-2 and TRBJ1-5, with TRBD1 matching over 7 bases. Trimming removed 5 bases from V and 3 bases from J; junction bases left unmatched: 7. From germline, CDR1 is SGHTA and CDR2 FQGNSA. This CDR3 has 15 amino acids. In nucleotides, the CDR3 is TGTGCCAGCAGCCCATCCGGGACAGACAATCAGCCCCAGCATTTT. It yields the protein CASSPSGTDNQPQHF.

The chain employs TRBV7-2 and TRBJ2-3, with TRBD2 matching 8 bases. The ends lost 5 bases at V and 4 bases at J; junction bases unmatched: 14. Germline V gene sequence: CDR1 SGHTA, CDR2 FQGNSA. This CDR3 region has 17 residues. The CDR3 region has the DNA TGTGCCAGCAGCCTTTCCCAAGCGGGAGACGGGTCAGATACGCAGTATTTT. It is translated as CASSLSQAGDGSDTQYF.

This chain uses TRBV7-3 with TRBJ1-3; no clear D. CDR1 SGHTA and CDR2 FQGTGA come from the germline V gene. CDR3 length: 17 residues. V lost 6 bases to trimming and J lost 4 bases, with 22 bases between them. The CDR3 spells CASREKRGCPKGNTIYF. In nucleotides, the CDR3 is TGTGCCAGCAGGGAAAAACGAGGGTGCCCAAAGGGAAACACCATATATTTT.

The chain links TRBV11-2 to TRBJ1-2; D call uncertain. The CDR3 length is 14 residues. V was shortened by 1 base and J by 5 bases, with 11 bases between the two germline ends. The germline gives CDR1 SGHAT, CDR2 FQNNGV. CDR3 sequence (DNA): TGTGCCAGCAGCTTAGTGGCAGCGAGATATGGCTACACCTTC. Translation gives CASSLVAARYGYTF.

This clone came up many times. A read error may produce the germline difference seen at one junction end. The chain links TRBV14 to TRBJ1-2; 7 positions agree with TRBD1. CDR1 and CDR2 from the germline V gene are SGHDN and FVKESK. This CDR3 is 12 amino acids long. This chain's CDR3 is CASSQVGTDIHF. CDR3 DNA: TGTGCCAGCAGCCAAGTCGGGACAGATATACACTTC.

This chain connects TRBV27 to TRBJ1-5; D is possibly TRBD1 (6 bases). Germline values: CDR1 MNHEY, CDR2 SMNVEV (reference sequence). V lost 5 bases to trimming and J lost 7 bases, with 18 bases between them. This CDR3 spans 15 amino acids. CDR3 in amino acids: CASSPVAGAGQPQHF. In DNA, the CDR3 is TGTGCCAGCAGTCCTGTGGCGGGGGCTGGCCAGCCCCAGCATTTT.

The gene calls are TRBV5-1 and TRBJ2-1, with 12 bases fitting TRBD2. CDR1 is SGHRS and CDR2 is YFSETQ in the germline V gene. The V segment lost 0 bases and the J segment 4 bases; nucleotides outside the gene matches: 5. The CDR3 is 17 amino acids. The chain's CDR3 is CASSLGGLAGQYNEQFF. The CDR3 bases are TGCGCCAGCAGCTTGGGGGGACTAGCGGGCCAATACAATGAGCAGTTCTTC.

This sequence joins TRBV4-1 and TRBJ1-2; possible D gene TRBD1, 5 bases. Trimming cost V 3 bases and J 4 bases, with 15 bases left between them. The CDR3 runs to 15 residues. Germline CDR1 is MGHRA and CDR2 is YSYEKL. DNA for the CDR3: TGCGCCAGCAGCCAGCCCCCTGGGGGGGTCTATGGCTACACCTTC. Amino acids: CASSQPPGGVYGYTF.

CDR3: CASSGETGSGANVLTF. Here the CDR3 DNA reads TGTGCCAGCAGCGGGGAAACAGGGTCTGGGGCCAACGTCCTGACTTTC. The chain uses TRBV9 and TRBJ2-6, with D tentatively TRBD1 (6 bases). Germline loops: CDR1 SGDLS, CDR2 YYNGEE. The V end was cut by 3 bases, the J end by 1 base, with 11 bases between. The CDR3 spans 16 residues.

The V gene is TRBV28, the J gene TRBJ2-7, with unresolved D. Germline CDR1 and CDR2: MDHEN and SYDVKM. V was cut by 8 bases and J by 4 bases, with 6 bases left in between. This CDR3 is built from 10 residues. CDR3 DNA sequence: TGTGCCAGCGGCTCATACGAGCAGTACTTC. Protein product: CASGSYEQYF. The full variable domain, completed using reference TRBV28 and TRBJ2-7, is DVKVTQSSRYLVKRTGEKVFLECVQDMDHENMFWYRQDPGLGLRLIYFSYDVKMKEKGDIPEGYSVSREKKERFSLILESASTNQTSMYLCASGSYEQYFGPGTRLTVT.

This chain links TRBV7-8 with TRBJ1-1; D may be TRBD1 (5 bases). Trimming pared 0 bases from V and 3 bases from J, leaving 14 bases between. The CDR3 runs 16 residues. Per the germline V gene, CDR1 is SGHVS and CDR2 is FQNEAQ. CDR3 region: CASSLAGGAADTEAFF. The DNA for the CDR3 is TGTGCCAGCAGCTTAGCGGGAGGGGCGGCTGACACTGAAGCTTTCTTT.

The chain is built from TRBV28 and TRBJ1-1; D possibly corresponds to TRBD1 (6 bases). The CDR3 contains 16 residues. The germline V and J ends were trimmed by 3 bases and 4 bases, with 18 bases remaining between them. CDR1 MDHEN and CDR2 SYDVKM come from the germline V gene. This CDR3 is CASSFAGGRRGTEAFF. CDR3 sequence (DNA): TGTGCCAGCAGTTTTGCGGGGGGCAGAAGGGGCACTGAAGCTTTCTTT.

This clone has just a few counts. The V and J genes are TRBV6-5 and TRBJ2-1; 7 nucleotides match TRBD1. The V and J ends lost 5 bases and 6 bases, in that order; junction bases with no gene match: 7. Per the germline V gene, CDR1 is MNHEY and CDR2 is SVGAGI. The CDR3 totals 14 residues. This CDR3 is CASSPRQGSNEQFF. CDR3 bases: TGTGCCAGCAGTCCCAGACAGGGAAGCAATGAGCAGTTCTTC.

V usage is TRBV7-2 and J usage is TRBJ2-6, with TRBD1 as a possible D gene (6 bases). This CDR3 is 13 amino acids long. Germline V lookup: CDR1 SGHTA, CDR2 FQGNSA. V was shortened by 4 bases and J by 6 bases, with 7 bases between the two germline ends. The CDR3, as DNA: TGTGCCAGCAGCTCGGGACAGGCCAACGTCCTGACTTTC. This encodes CASSSGQANVLTF.

This clone was observed a few times. The chain is built from TRBV4-2 and TRBJ1-2, with a tentative D call TRBD1 (5 bases). The CDR3 has 12 residues. Trimming pared 1 base from V and 8 bases from J, leaving 8 bases between. The germline V gene has CDR1 LGHNA and CDR2 YNFKEQ. CDR3 sequence: CASSQGGEGYTF. CDR3 in DNA: TGTGCCAGCAGCCAAGGGGGGGAGGGCTACACCTTC.

CDR3: CASSQPFRDRNNEQFF. The CDR3 DNA follows: TGCGCCAGCAGCCAACCGTTCCGGGACAGGAACAATGAGCAGTTCTTC. The chain carries TRBV4-1 and TRBJ2-1; 8 bases align to TRBD1. The J segment lost 5 bases and the V segment lost 2 bases, leaving 8 bases of the junction unmatched. The germline gives CDR1 MGHRA, CDR2 YSYEKL. The CDR3 is 16 amino acids.

The rearrangement links TRBV19 to TRBJ1-1; D may be TRBD1 (6 bases). The CDR3 contains 14 residues. The germline CDR1 and CDR2 sequences are LNHDA and SQIVND (reference sequence). Trimming stripped 6 bases from V and 1 base from J, with 12 bases between. CDR3 nucleotide sequence: TGTGCCAGTAGAAACAGGGCCGAGAACACTGAAGCTTTCTTT. This gives the protein CASRNRAENTEAFF.

The chain links TRBV27 to TRBJ1-4, with D perhaps matching TRBD1 (6 bases). Germline CDR1 and CDR2: MNHEY and SMNVEV (reference sequence). The CDR3 is 15 residues long. V lost 6 bases, J lost 4 bases, and 15 bases lay in between. CDR3 region: CASSWGHSLNEKLFF. CDR3 nucleotides: TGTGCCAGCAGCTGGGGGCACAGCCTTAATGAAAAACTGTTTTTT.

This chain links TRBV4-3 with TRBJ1-2, with D possibly TRBD1 on 5 matching bases. The CDR3 is made up of 12 amino acids. V lost 3 bases and J 8 bases, leaving 10 bases between the germline ends. Looked up from germline, CDR1 is LGHNA and CDR2 is YSLEER. CDR3 sequence reads: CASSHRQSGYTF. The CDR3 nucleotides are TGCGCCAGCAGCCACCGACAGAGCGGCTACACCTTC.

The chain recombines TRBV5-1 with TRBJ2-1; TRBD2 aligns across 10 bases. CDR1 and CDR2 (germline): SGHRS, YFSETQ. This CDR3 contains 18 residues. Trimming cost V 0 bases and J 0 bases; bases outside gene matches: 6. The CDR3 bases are TGCGCCAGCAGCTTGGTTCTAGCGGGAGCCACCTCCTACAATGAGCAGTTCTTC. This codes for CASSLVLAGATSYNEQFF. Variable domain in full (rest from reference TRBV5-1 and TRBJ2-1): KAGVTQTPRYLIKTRGQQVTLSCSPISGHRSVSWYQQTPGQGLQFLFEYFSETQRNKGNFPGRFSGRQFSNSRSEMNVSTLELGDSALYLCASSLVLAGATSYNEQFFGPGTRLTVL.